The table lists the clone carrying this T cell receptor beta chain with many counts. Its cognate antigen is unknown. The data are from a study of early T cells in non-severe SARS-CoV-2 infection. Study as a whole: Sequencing targeted bulk RNA from unsorted whole blood, leaving chains unpaired. General study results and limits: The VDJdb matching leaned toward anti-spike CD8 responses and overlooked private and CD4 specificities.

The V gene's germline CDR1 is SGHDT and CDR2 YYEEEE. The J segment lost 8 bases and the V segment lost 3 bases, leaving 2 bases of the junction unmatched. The CDR3 runs 13 residues. Each single cDNA molecule received a unique molecular identifier. In TCRdb, the 5' RACE reads were re-called with MiXCR into one record per CDR3 protein. The data contain around 40,000 distinct CDR3 sequences, under 8% of them singletons. The receptor's source is an adult who was a healthcare worker with PCR-confirmed SARS-CoV-2 infection or an uninfected control (not recorded which). This chain links TRBV5-6 with TRBJ1-2; 12 bases match TRBD1. Sequencing was carried out using whole blood. The CDR3 sequence: CASSYGTGGGYTF. Written as DNA, the CDR3 is TGTGCCAGCAGCTACGGGACAGGGGGCGGCTACACCTTC.